The TCR beta chain under discussion was sequenced for a study of T cell repertoires in cytomegalovirus infection. Study background: CMV epitopes that were recently identified and HLA-C-restricted were used alongside well-studied HLA-B-restricted ones. Indications of both CMV infection and matching HLA type were provided by public TCR beta signatures.

TCRdb itself ran the reads through MiXCR, one entry per CDR3 protein. The data hold 640,000 or so distinct CDR3 sequences, with 30% to 35% observed a single time. The CDR3 sequence is 15 residues long. Trimming stripped 6 bases from V and 4 bases from J, with 16 bases between. Germline CDR1 ENHRY, CDR2 SYGVKD. About this clonotype itself: Its target is not known.

Study outcomes and limitations: Ex vivo responses were dominated by HLA-C-restricted CMV-specific TCR beta clonotypes.

Sample: cultured PBMCs, taken from culture after CMV antigen stimulation. The source of this sequence is a human donor in good health (CMV status not recorded). Some clones in this sample may be carry-over from other donors' samples. The V and J genes are TRBV10-3 and TRBJ2-1; tentatively, D is TRBD1 (6 bases). The CDR3, as DNA: TGTGCCATCAGGGGGGCAGGGGTACCATACAATGAGCAGTTCTTC. Protein: CAIRGAGVPYNEQFF.